The following is a TCR beta chain sequence with its context. Its antigen is currently unknown. The CDR3 is 13 residues long. Germline V gene lookup returns CDR1 SNHLY and CDR2 FYNNEI. V gave up 4 bases and J gave up 1 base, with 7 bases separating them. These data are taken from a study of cytomegalovirus exposure and HLA in healthy donors. The PCR used 60 Vbeta and 13 Jbeta primers. Here immunoSEQ multiplex PCR was the method, and the copy in TCRdb shows in-frame clones only, minus some. The repertoire consists of 130,000 or so clones, with roughly 70% occurring once and the leading ten covering 4.3%. Points from the study as a whole: In an earlier analysis, in roughly 580 donors, most V segments appeared productive either ~87% or ~30% of the time. It was taken for granted in presence/absence analyses that sequencing depth across donors was roughly uniform. Donors belonging to an Asian-associated ancestry cluster reportedly showed fewer N-insertions in productive TCRs than the roughly 700-donor mean, according to what a later analysis found.

The receptor was derived from a man between 18 and 29 years old in good health and CMV-seropositive. Sequencing was carried out using PBMCs. This chain connects TRBV2 to TRBJ2-5, with D maybe TRBD2 (6 bases). CDR3 coding DNA: TGTGCCAGCAGTGCCGGGGGCCAAGAGACCCAGTACTTC. Its translation: CASSAGGQETQYF.